This TCR beta chain was profiled in a study of tumor-infiltrating lymphocytes in primary liver carcinoma. At least ten counts were recorded for this clonotype. Investigators took RNA and DNA out together from 20-30 mg of unsorted bulk tissue. Infection with HBV was chronic in patients; they were treatment-naive. V was clipped by 3 bases and J by 4 bases, with 6 bases between them. Germline V lookup: CDR1 SQVTM, CDR2 ANQGSEA. This CDR3 is built from 12 residues. Production of TCR beta cDNA used roughly 500 ng total RNA together with a constant-region primer. Amplification in three nested multiplex PCR rounds with slightly modified ARM-PCR gave rise to TCR beta libraries. Researchers ran the first two PCR rounds for roughly 10 cycles each with TRBV1-TRBV30 forward primers and a C-beta reverse primer. A single record per CDR3 protein comes from TCRdb applying MiXCR to the multiplex PCR reads. The sample has about 120,000 distinct CDR3 sequences; 50% to 70% are singletons.

The chain joins TRBV29-1 to TRBJ2-2, with D perhaps being TRBD1 or TRBD2 (5 bases each). The sample taken for sequencing was liver tumor tissue from sampling region 1. As for subset: tumor region T1, superior pole. This TCR came from a woman in her fifties or sixties with primary liver carcinoma and hepatitis B virus infection. The CDR3 spells CSVDGATGELFF. CDR3 DNA: TGCAGCGTTGACGGGGCCACCGGGGAGCTGTTTTTT.